The rows below give T cell receptor beta chains drawn from one sample of a study of beta chain features in type 1 diabetes. Profiling relied on immunoSEQ multiplex PCR, and the TCRdb table lists in-frame clones only, not all of them. The sample carries approximately 170,000 clones, around 8% recorded once. The sample was central memory CD4+ T cells from blood. These receptors were obtained from a woman aged 35 to 49 with type 1 diabetes. Each CDR3 is given with its conserved first and last residue. The D gene is left open where the match is weak. Only part of the rows carry a size: once, few, many, or a class if the clone is expanded.

V gene	clone size	D gene	J gene	CDR3 protein	CDR3 DNA
TRBV19	few	-	TRBJ2-3	CASRPRQRTTDTQYF	TGTGCCAGCAGACCCAGACAGAGAACCACAGATACGCAGTATTTT
TRBV7-2	-	-	TRBJ1-5	CASSSPGAQEQPQHF	TGTGCCAGCAGTTCCCCAGGGGCTCAGGAACAGCCCCAGCATTTT
TRBV5-1	-	-	TRBJ2-2	CASSLTAGYTGELFF	TGCGCCAGCAGCTTGACGGCGGGGTACACCGGGGAGCTGTTTTTT
TRBV10-3	few	-	TRBJ2-5	CAIQTDAGSRGTQYF	TGTGCCATCCAAACCGACGCAGGGTCGCGGGGGACCCAGTACTTC
TRBV5-1	-	TRBD2	TRBJ2-1	CASSPPLVLRGGPNEQFF	TGCGCCAGCAGCCCCCCGTTGGTCTTGCGGGGGGGTCCCAATGAGCAGTTCTTC
TRBV29-1	-	TRBD2	TRBJ2-7	CSVEAGEGYEQYF	TGCAGCGTTGAGGCTGGGGAGGGCTACGAGCAGTACTTC
TRBV7-2	few	-	TRBJ1-2	CASSSDLEVYGYTF	TGTGCCAGCAGCTCAGATCTTGAGGTGTATGGCTACACCTTC
TRBV25-1	few	TRBD2	TRBJ2-3	CASMGREGSRGDTQYF	TGTGCCAGCATGGGACGGGAGGGATCGCGGGGAGATACGCAGTATTTT
TRBV28	many	-	TRBJ2-7	CASSLGGQLVYEQYF	TGTGCCAGCAGTCTCGGAGGGCAGCTTGTCTACGAGCAGTACTTC
TRBV7-8	few	-	TRBJ1-2	CASSLDGGSYGYTF	TGTGCCAGCAGCTTAGATGGCGGAAGCTATGGCTACACCTTC
TRBV23-1	many	TRBD1	TRBJ2-6	CASSQSDRGCSGANVLTF	TGCGCCAGCAGTCAATCCGACAGGGGATGCTCTGGGGCCAACGTCCTGACTTTC
TRBV9	few	TRBD1	TRBJ2-7	CASSAGQVDEQYF	TGTGCCAGCAGCGCGGGACAGGTTGACGAGCAGTACTTC
TRBV6-5	few	-	TRBJ2-5	CASSLVGRGEETQYF	TGTGCCAGCAGCCTCGTTGGACGGGGTGAAGAGACCCAGTACTTC
TRBV28	few	-	TRBJ2-3	CASSLWDSAGTQYF	TGTGCCAGCAGTTTATGGGATTCAGCGGGTACGCAGTATTTT
TRBV7-3	few	-	TRBJ1-1	CASSVWTESEAFF	TGTGCCAGCAGCGTATGGACAGAGTCTGAAGCTTTCTTT
TRBV4-3	few	TRBD1	TRBJ1-2	CASSPLGTGMANYGYTF	TGCGCCAGCAGCCCCCTGGGGACAGGCATGGCTAACTATGGCTACACCTTC
TRBV11-2	few	TRBD1	TRBJ1-5	CASSFGQGSNQPQHF	TGTGCCAGCAGCTTCGGACAGGGTAGTAATCAGCCCCAGCATTTT
TRBV29-1	-	TRBD1	TRBJ1-5	CSVELTGGQPQHF	TGCAGCGTTGAATTGACAGGGGGTCAGCCCCAGCATTTT
TRBV29-1	few	-	TRBJ2-5	CSVRAGQETQYF	TGCAGCGTTAGAGCGGGCCAAGAGACCCAGTACTTC
TRBV6-5	-	TRBD2	TRBJ2-7	CASSDTGRPYEQYF	TGTGCCAGCAGCGATACCGGGAGGCCCTACGAGCAGTACTTC
TRBV6-5	-	-	TRBJ1-1	CASAGDLNTEAFF	TGTGCCAGCGCGGGGGACCTTAACACTGAAGCTTTCTTT
TRBV6-5	few	-	TRBJ1-1	CASSDDSTEAFF	TGTGCCAGCAGTGATGACAGCACTGAAGCTTTCTTT
TRBV7-8	-	-	TRBJ2-3	CASSLSPQGDTQYF	TGTGCCAGCAGCTTATCACCCCAGGGAGATACGCAGTATTTT
TRBV5-4	few	-	TRBJ2-1	CASRLPGSSYNEQFF	TGTGCCAGCCGTTTACCGGGGAGCTCCTACAATGAGCAGTTCTTC
TRBV28	-	-	TRBJ2-7	CASSWTPRGFPYEQYF	TGTGCCAGCAGTTGGACTCCCCGGGGGTTCCCCTACGAGCAGTACTTC
TRBV2	few	-	TRBJ1-2	CASSDRVRVNANYGYTF	TGTGCCAGCAGTGATCGGGTCAGGGTTAACGCTAACTATGGCTACACCTTC
TRBV7-2	few	TRBD1	TRBJ1-5	CASSLSGTGNQPQHF	TGTGCCAGCAGCTTGTCCGGGACAGGCAATCAGCCCCAGCATTTT
TRBV5-1	few	TRBD1	TRBJ1-1	CASSLVRQGADTEAFF	TGCGCCAGCAGCTTGGTAAGGCAGGGGGCGGACACTGAAGCTTTCTTT
TRBV7-9	few	TRBD2	TRBJ2-1	CASSSGTRYDEQFF	TGTGCCAGCAGCTCCGGGACTAGGTACGATGAGCAGTTCTTC
TRBV7-6	few	-	TRBJ1-6	CASSFGEGSPLHF	TGTGCCAGCAGCTTTGGGGAGGGTTCACCCCTCCACTTT
TRBV5-1	few	-	TRBJ2-1	CASSVTRSDYNEQFF	TGCGCCAGCAGCGTAACTAGATCCGACTACAATGAGCAGTTCTTC
TRBV11-1	few	TRBD2	TRBJ2-5	CASSGTSGQETQYF	TGTGCCAGCAGCGGGACTAGCGGACAAGAGACCCAGTACTTC
TRBV7-2	-	-	TRBJ2-1	CASSPLGVLNEQFF	TGTGCCAGCAGCCCCTTGGGAGTACTTAATGAGCAGTTCTTC
TRBV2	-	TRBD2	TRBJ2-1	CATKLAGDYNEQFF	TGTGCCACCAAGCTAGCGGGAGATTACAATGAGCAGTTCTTC
TRBV2	-	TRBD2	TRBJ2-1	CASSEILAGSYNEQFF	TGTGCCAGCAGTGAGATACTAGCGGGCTCCTACAATGAGCAGTTCTTC
TRBV11-2	few	-	TRBJ1-1	CASSLDRAGGTEAFF	TGTGCCAGCAGCTTAGATAGGGCGGGGGGCACTGAAGCTTTCTTT
TRBV10-3	-	-	TRBJ2-5	CAISEPRTQTQYF	TGTGCCATCAGTGAGCCCAGGACTCAGACCCAGTACTTC
TRBV7-9	many	-	TRBJ2-4	CASSNYRSGVGAKNIQYF	TGTGCCAGCAGCAATTACAGATCGGGGGTAGGGGCCAAAAACATTCAGTACTTC
TRBV29-1	few	TRBD1	TRBJ1-1	CSADRTNTEAFF	TGCAGCGCGGACAGGACGAACACTGAAGCTTTCTTT
TRBV7-2	few	-	TRBJ1-2	CASSLRSDRGYTF	TGTGCCAGCAGTTTGAGGTCCGACAGGGGCTACACCTTC
TRBV29-1	-	TRBD2	TRBJ2-1	CSVGQPAGLAGEEEQFF	TGCAGCGTTGGCCAACCCGCGGGACTAGCGGGAGAAGAGGAGCAGTTCTTC